This T cell receptor (beta chain) was captured in a study of OX40 agonist ivuxolimab in advanced cancers. At the level of the study: Dose-escalation patients were diagnosed with hepatocellular carcinoma, melanoma, renal cell cancer or head and neck cancer. Three patients got partial responses; one had hepatocellular carcinoma and two had cutaneous melanoma.

The V gene's germline CDR1 is GTSNPN and CDR2 SVGIG (reference sequence). The CDR3 contains 13 residues. V shed 0 bases and J shed 5 bases, with 8 bases lying between them. A word on this clone: Its antigen is unidentified.

Systemic immunosuppression or autoimmune disease history was grounds to exclude patients. Overall study findings and caveats: In CD8+ T cells, expanded clones were on average more numerous than in CD4+.

Sequenced by immunoSEQ multiplex PCR; TCRdb stores in-frame clones only, minus some. The table includes approximately 69,000 clones, roughly 84% detected once. V usage is TRBV30 and J usage is TRBJ1-3; D gene ambiguous. This clonotype was sampled from an adult with an advanced solid tumor such as melanoma, head and neck, liver or kidney cancer. Sample: CD4+ or CD8+ T cells sorted from blood, taken in a trial of the OX40 agonist ivuxolimab. Written as DNA, the CDR3 is TGTGCCTGGAGTGTGAACGGTCGAAACACCATATATTTT. Protein: CAWSVNGRNTIYF.